This T cell receptor beta chain was sequenced for a study of OX40 agonist ivuxolimab in advanced cancers. Study-level information: Partial responses were achieved by three patients, one with hepatocellular carcinoma and two with cutaneous melanoma.

Germline V gene sequence: CDR1 MGHRA, CDR2 YSYEKL. The V and J ends lost 8 bases and 1 base respectively, with 11 bases between them. The CDR3 totals 13 residues. Overall study findings and caveats: The study observed clonal expansion of CD4+ and CD8+ blood T cells by week 6 at 0.1 to 3.0 mg/kg. CD8+ T cells were the subset that, on average, had more expanded clones than CD4+.

Libraries were prepared by immunoSEQ multiplex PCR; TCRdb keeps only in-frame clonotypes and omits some of them. The profile covers around 900 clones, with over 70% appearing a single time and more than 25% taken by the ten largest. By share, this clone ranks as large. The antigen is not known. The chain recombines TRBV4-1 with TRBJ1-1; perhaps TRBD1 as D (5 bases). This specimen was CD4+ or CD8+ T cells sorted from blood, taken in a trial of the OX40 agonist ivuxolimab. The TCR was taken from an adult with an advanced solid tumor such as melanoma, head and neck, liver or kidney cancer. CDR3 in amino acids: CASGARENTEAFF. The DNA of the CDR3 is TGCGCCAGCGGAGCCAGGGAGAACACTGAAGCTTTCTTT.